This entry concerns a single TCR beta chain. This sample stems from a study of Ad26.COV2.S vaccination and SARS-CoV-2 variants. Study at large: Each vaccinee took Ad26.COV2.S intramuscularly, once or twice 56 days apart.

The assay was immunoSEQ multiplex PCR, and TCRdb's table has in-frame clones only and misses some. The repertoire holds 250,000 or so clones, around 85% seen once, with about 2.7% in the top ten. The sample's treatment: over 15 received Ad26.COV2.S at low or high dose, single or two shots; several received placebo; per-sample allocation not given. Day 63 after the first injection of vaccine or placebo was the sampling time. Germline V lookup: CDR1 LNHDA, CDR2 SQIVND (reference sequence). V was clipped by 6 bases and J by 8 bases, with 19 bases between them. The CDR3 spans 14 residues. This sequence was found in a person aged 18-65 years who received the Ad26.COV2.S COVID-19 vaccine or a placebo. Material: peripheral blood, obtained in a trial of Ad26.COV2.S vaccine versus placebo. The J gene is TRBJ1-2, the V gene TRBV19, with D unresolved. CDR3 residues: CASSPPLNGVGYTF. The DNA for the CDR3 is TGTGCCAGTAGCCCTCCCCTGAATGGGGTAGGCTACACCTTC.